This T cell receptor beta chain was captured by sequencing in a study of T cell repertoires in cytomegalovirus infection. On the study more broadly: Public TCR beta signatures provided an indication of both CMV infection and a matching HLA type.

This CDR3 is 17 amino acids long. Germline loops: CDR1 DFQATT, CDR2 SNEGSKA (reference sequence). The germline V and J ends were trimmed by 4 bases and 0 bases, with 20 bases remaining between them. Only a few counts were recorded for this clonotype. Antigen unknown. TCRdb independently ran MiXCR on the reads; one entry per CDR3 protein. The table includes roughly 180,000 distinct CDR3 sequences, less than 25% detected once. The source of this sequence is a human donor in good health (CMV status not recorded). Some clones in this sample may be carry-over from other donors' samples. This specimen consisted of CD8+ T cells from cultured PBMCs, obtained from culture after CMV antigen stimulation. The chain uses TRBV20-1 and TRBJ2-3; TRBD2 is a possible D gene (5 bases). CDR3 protein: CSAISPHGGHSTDTQYF. The CDR3 DNA reads TGCAGTGCTATCTCACCCCATGGAGGCCACAGCACAGATACGCAGTATTTT.